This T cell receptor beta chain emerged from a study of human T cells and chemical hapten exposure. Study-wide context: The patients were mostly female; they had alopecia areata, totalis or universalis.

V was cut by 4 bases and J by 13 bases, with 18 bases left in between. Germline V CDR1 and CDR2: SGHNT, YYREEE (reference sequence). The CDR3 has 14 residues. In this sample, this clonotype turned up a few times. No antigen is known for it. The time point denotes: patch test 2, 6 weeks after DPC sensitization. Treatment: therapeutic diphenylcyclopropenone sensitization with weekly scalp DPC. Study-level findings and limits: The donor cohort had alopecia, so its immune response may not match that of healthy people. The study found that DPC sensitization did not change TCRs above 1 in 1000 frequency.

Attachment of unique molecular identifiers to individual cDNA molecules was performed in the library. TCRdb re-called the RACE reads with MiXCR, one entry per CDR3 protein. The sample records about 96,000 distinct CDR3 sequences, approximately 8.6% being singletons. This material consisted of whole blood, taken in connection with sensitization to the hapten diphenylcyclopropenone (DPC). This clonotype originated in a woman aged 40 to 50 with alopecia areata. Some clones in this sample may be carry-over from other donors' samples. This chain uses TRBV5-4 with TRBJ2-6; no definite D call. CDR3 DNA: TGTGCCAGCAGCGGCGCCGGAACCGCCGGTGTCCTGACTTTC. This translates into CASSGAGTAGVLTF.